The clone carrying this TCR beta chain was observed many times. The antigen remains unidentified. Regions amplified from RNA transcripts were the TCR beta CDR3 regions. A set of HTBI primers served as the primers for a first-round RT-PCR of the TCR CDR3. TCRdb itself ran the multiplex PCR reads through MiXCR, one entry per CDR3 protein. This table has about 690,000 distinct CDR3 sequences, 17% appearing once. The data originate from a study of T cells in Graves' hyperthyroidism and ophthalmopathy. General study points: Stable hyperthyroidism and ophthalmopathy were separated using 13 V-J signatures.

This TCR was sampled from a man aged 45 to 65 with Graves' hyperthyroidism. Sequencing was performed on blood.

The CDR3 reads CASTPSGTQETQYF. CDR3 sequence (DNA): TGTGCCAGCACCCCTTCCGGGACACAAGAGACCCAGTACTTC. This chain links TRBV2 with TRBJ2-5, with D possibly being TRBD1 (6 bases). Trimming left V 7 bases short and J 2 bases short, with 14 bases between. The CDR3 loop spans 14 amino acids. CDR1 SNHLY and CDR2 FYNNEI come from the germline V gene.